The sequence of this T cell receptor (beta chain) was determined in a study of T cell responses to AZD1222 COVID-19 vaccine. CDR1 and CDR2 (germline): MNHNY, SVGAGI (reference sequence). The CDR3 is 15 amino acids. With V trimmed by 6 bases and J by 7 bases, 11 bases remained unmatched. Study-level results: White British donors predominated, females outnumbered males, and clonal diversity was possibly underestimated.

Details on this clone: Antigen unknown.

TCRdb's table, derived via immunoSEQ multiplex PCR, lists solely in-frame clones and lacks some. The sample lists over 130,000 clones; 88% were seen once. This sequence was found in an adult who received the AZD1222 COVID-19 vaccine. The chain has TRBV6-6 and TRBJ1-4; 7 nucleotides line up with TRBD1. Sequences were derived from peripheral blood, sampled 28 days after the second AZD1222 dose. Here the CDR3 reads CASSRGEGQGEKLFF. CDR3 nucleotide sequence: TGTGCCAGCAGCAGGGGGGAGGGGCAGGGTGAAAAACTGTTTTTT.